The text below deals with one T cell receptor beta chain. Antigen specificity is unknown. The record originates from a study of CD8 T cells in ankylosing spondylitis. Study-level findings and limits: Disease-linked clones were reportedly significantly enriched in matched ankylosing spondylitis synovial fluid. Seemingly distinctive of ankylosing spondylitis blood was a TCR beta motif formed by eight highly homologous variants. Reactive arthritis synovial fluid and blood were previously reported to contain some motif variants.

TCRdb fed the 5' RACE reads into MiXCR, producing one record per CDR3 protein. The sample holds 390,000 or so distinct CDR3 sequences, approximately 20% seen once. CDR3 length: 13 residues. The germline gives CDR1 LGHDT, CDR2 YNNKEL (reference sequence). Trimming left V 3 bases short and J 10 bases short, with 13 bases between. The clonotype comes from a male donor with ankylosing spondylitis. The sequencing sample was made of blood, either unsorted or a sorted T cell fraction (not recorded which). The chain recombines TRBV3-1 with TRBJ2-1; weak D call: TRBD1 (6 bases). The CDR3 spells CASSQNRVGEQFF. The CDR3, as DNA: TGTGCCAGCAGCCAGAACAGGGTAGGAGAGCAGTTCTTC.